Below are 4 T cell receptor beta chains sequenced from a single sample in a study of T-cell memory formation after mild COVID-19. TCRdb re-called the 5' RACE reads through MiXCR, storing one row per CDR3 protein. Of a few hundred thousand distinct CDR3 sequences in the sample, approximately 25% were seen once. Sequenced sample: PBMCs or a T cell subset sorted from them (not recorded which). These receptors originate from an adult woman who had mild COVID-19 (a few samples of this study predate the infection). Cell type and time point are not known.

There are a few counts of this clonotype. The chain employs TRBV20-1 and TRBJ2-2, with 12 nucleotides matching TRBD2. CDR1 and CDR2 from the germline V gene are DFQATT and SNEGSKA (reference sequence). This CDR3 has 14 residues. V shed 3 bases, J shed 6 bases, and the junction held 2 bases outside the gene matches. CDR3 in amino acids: CSASTSGGSGELFF. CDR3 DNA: TGCAGTGCTAGCACTAGCGGGGGGTCCGGGGAGCTGTTTTTT.

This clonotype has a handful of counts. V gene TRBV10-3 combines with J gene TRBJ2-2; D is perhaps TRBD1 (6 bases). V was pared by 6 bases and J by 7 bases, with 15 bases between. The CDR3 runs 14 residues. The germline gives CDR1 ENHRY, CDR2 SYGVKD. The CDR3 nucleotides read TGTGCCATCAGGGATACAGGGACCCACGGGGAGCTGTTTTTT. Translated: CAIRDTGTHGELFF.

The CDR3 region has the DNA TGTGCCAGCAGAACACCAGGGGGTGAACTGTTTTTT. Protein sequence: CASRTPGGELFF. The genes are TRBV7-9 and TRBJ1-4; 7 bases line up with TRBD1. Looked up from germline, CDR1 is SEHNR and CDR2 is FQNEAQ (reference sequence). The CDR3 sequence is 12 residues long. V shed 6 bases, J shed 12 bases, and the junction held 7 bases outside the gene matches.

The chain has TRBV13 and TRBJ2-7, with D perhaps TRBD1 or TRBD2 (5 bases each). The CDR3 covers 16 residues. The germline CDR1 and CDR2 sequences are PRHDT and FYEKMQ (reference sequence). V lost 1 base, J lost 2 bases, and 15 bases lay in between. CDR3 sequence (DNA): TGTGCCAGCAGCTTAGCCCCCAGCGGACAAACCTACGAGCAGTACTTC. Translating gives CASSLAPSGQTYEQYF.